This TCR beta chain was obtained from a study of shared clonotypes between healthy human individuals. Study overall: The composition of the donors was a couple of women and a few men aged 18 to 49. Whole-study results and caveats: It was observed that around 5% of naive CD4 clonotypes were shared across several donors. All-four-donor shared clonotypes had higher generation probabilities than non-shared clonotypes did.

Deep-level running was used for the assay. Clones were read by immunoSEQ multiplex PCR, and TCRdb kept only the in-frame ones, dropping some. The table has around 1.4 million clones, about 98.5% seen once. From germline, CDR1 is SGHNT and CDR2 YYREEE (reference sequence). This CDR3 comprises 13 residues. V trimming: 0 bases; J trimming: 12 bases; junction bases outside the gene matches: 7. This clone appeared a single time. Its antigen is undetermined. Sequenced input: naive CD4+ T cells sorted from blood. Subset specified: CD45RA+ positively selected. The chain couples TRBV5-4 to TRBJ1-1, with 8 positions matching TRBD1. The clonotype comes from a man aged 25-45 years in good health. CDR3 in amino acids: CASSLDYRGGTFF. CDR3 DNA sequence: TGTGCCAGCAGCTTGGACTACAGGGGGGGAACTTTCTTT.